This T cell receptor beta chain appears in the sequencing data of a study of T-cell memory formation after mild COVID-19. CDR3 length: 15 amino acids. Trimming took 0 bases from V and 1 from J, leaving 10 bases between them. CDR1 and CDR2 from the germline V gene are SGHRS and YFSETQ. As concerns this clonotype: Antigen: not known.

The study's findings and limits: Among clones peaking at day 37 in the second wave, SARS-CoV-2 specificity remained unconfirmed. Day 15 to 85 contractors were CD4/CD8 balanced; later expanders leaned CD4+.

MiXCR, applied by TCRdb to the 5' RACE reads, yields one record per CDR3 protein. The data contain about 190,000 distinct CDR3 sequences, around 18% of them singletons. Sequencing input: PBMCs or a T cell subset sorted from them (not recorded which). This TCR was sampled from an adult woman who had mild COVID-19 (a few samples of this study predate the infection). Cell type and time point are not known. The chain joins TRBV5-1 to TRBJ1-1, with D hard to call. In nucleotides, the CDR3 is TGCGCCAGCAGCTTGGAAGTTGGGAAGAACACTGAAGCTTTCTTT. The encoded protein is CASSLEVGKNTEAFF.